The next 20 T cell receptor beta chains were all read from a single sample in a study of T cell responses to AZD1222 COVID-19 vaccine. Some clones are missing from TCRdb's copy, which holds only in-frame ones; the method was immunoSEQ multiplex PCR. The sample contains roughly 100,000 clones, 91% of which appear only once. The source was peripheral blood, collected on day 0 of AZD1222 vaccination. The receptors shown here come from an adult in good health.

The chain combines TRBV7-2 with TRBJ2-7; D unresolved. This CDR3 has 14 residues. Germline V gene sequence: CDR1 SGHTA, CDR2 FQGNSA. The ends were cut back, 0 bases at V and 2 bases at J, with 8 bases in the middle. The CDR3 nucleotides read TGTGCCAGCAGCTTAGCGGGGTACCCCTACGAGCAGTACTTC. Amino acids: CASSLAGYPYEQYF.

The J gene is TRBJ2-2, the V gene TRBV18, with 7 bases matching TRBD1. This CDR3 contains 17 residues. Per the germline V gene, CDR1 is KGHSH and CDR2 is LQKENI. The ends lost 2 bases at V and 3 bases at J; junction bases unmatched: 9. The chain's CDR3 is CASSPLGTAGHTGELFF. The CDR3 nucleotides are TGTGCCAGCTCACCATTGGGGACAGCCGGTCACACCGGGGAGCTGTTTTTT.

V and J are TRBV13 and TRBJ2-7, with 9 bases matching TRBD1. The germline gives CDR1 PRHDT, CDR2 FYEKMQ (reference sequence). V dropped 5 bases and J dropped 3; count of bases not matched to a gene: 5. The length of the CDR3 is 14 residues. The CDR3, as DNA: TGTGCCAGCAGCAGACGGGACAGGGTCTACGAGCAGTACTTC. Its translation: CASSRRDRVYEQYF.

The chain joins TRBV29-1 to TRBJ1-3; D is ambiguous. Trimming left V 3 bases short and J 2 bases short, with 11 bases between. Germline V gives CDR1 SQVTM, CDR2 ANQGSEA. This CDR3 region has 14 residues. Here the CDR3 reads CSVEEEWPGNTIYF. CDR3 DNA: TGCAGCGTTGAGGAGGAGTGGCCTGGAAACACCATATATTTT.

V and J are TRBV13 and TRBJ2-1; TRBD2 matches at 12 bases. Germline V CDR1 and CDR2: PRHDT, FYEKMQ (reference sequence). CDR3 length: 20 amino acids. V shed 4 bases, J shed 2 bases, and the junction held 15 bases outside the gene matches. As DNA, the CDR3 is TGTGCCAGCAGCTCACCTAGCGGGAGGGCCGATCGAATGGCCTACAATGAGCAGTTCTTC. This sequence encodes CASSSPSGRADRMAYNEQFF.

The J gene is TRBJ2-7, the V gene TRBV5-3; a possible D gene is TRBD1 (6 bases). TRBV5-3 carries the ORF label, with uncertain function. This CDR3 has 15 residues. V lost 4 bases and J 0 bases, leaving 14 bases between the germline ends. The CDR3 is CARSRTGTHSYEQYF. The CDR3 bases are TGTGCCAGAAGCAGGACCGGGACACACTCCTACGAGCAGTACTTC.

The rearrangement joins TRBV25-1 to TRBJ2-7; tentative D call: TRBD2 (5 bases). The CDR3 runs to 14 residues. The V end lost 3 bases, the J end lost 1 base, and 10 bases lay between the germline ends. Germline-derived CDR1 and CDR2 are MGHDK and SYGVNS. The CDR3 nucleotides read TGTGCCAGCAGTGATCAGCGACTATCCTACGAGCAGTACTTC. Residues: CASSDQRLSYEQYF.

J is TRBJ1-6 and V is TRBV28; TRBD1 might be the D (6 bases). CDR1 and CDR2 (germline): MDHEN, SYDVKM. V lost 6 bases and J lost 6, with 12 bases in between. The CDR3 is made up of 14 amino acids. CDR3: CASSGGALNSPLHF. The CDR3 nucleotides are TGTGCCAGCAGCGGGGGGGCGCTTAATTCACCCCTCCACTTT. The whole variable domain, remainder taken from reference TRBV28 and TRBJ1-6, is DVKVTQSSRYLVKRTGEKVFLECVQDMDHENMFWYRQDPGLGLRLIYFSYDVKMKEKGDIPEGYSVSREKKERFSLILESASTNQTSMYLCASSGGALNSPLHFGNGTRLTVT.

The chain has TRBV9 and TRBJ1-4; D remains unclear. The CDR3 loop spans 16 amino acids. V lost 4 bases and J lost 3, with 16 bases in between. CDR1 is SGDLS and CDR2 is YYNGEE in the germline V gene. The CDR3 loop is CASSNLSGRANEKLFF. Written as DNA, the CDR3 is TGTGCCAGCAGCAACTTGTCAGGTAGGGCTAATGAAAAACTGTTTTTT.

This clone appeared once. This rearrangement joins TRBV5-1 to TRBJ1-5; TRBD1 is a possible D gene (5 bases). The V and J ends lost 1 base and 2 bases respectively, with 10 bases between them. This CDR3 comprises 15 residues. CDR1 is SGHRS and CDR2 is YFSETQ in the germline V gene. CDR3 protein: CASSLLGDGNQPQHF. CDR3 in DNA: TGCGCCAGCAGCTTGTTGGGGGATGGCAATCAGCCCCAGCATTTT.

The J gene is TRBJ1-1, the V gene TRBV5-4; TRBD1 aligns across 7 bases. The germline CDR1 and CDR2 sequences are SGHNT and YYREEE (reference sequence). There are 13 residues in the CDR3. The junction had 5 bases not matched to a gene; V was cut back by 3 bases and J by 6 bases. Here the CDR3 reads CASSWATGPEAFF. The CDR3, as DNA: TGTGCCAGCAGCTGGGCGACAGGGCCTGAAGCTTTCTTT. The full variable domain, rest sourced from reference TRBV5-4 and TRBJ1-1, is ETGVTQSPTHLIKTRGQQVTLRCSSQSGHNTVSWYQQALGQGPQFIFQYYREEENGRGNFPPRFSGLQFPNYSSELNVNALELDDSALYLCASSWATGPEAFFGQGTRLTVV.

The chain has TRBV19 and TRBJ2-3; 7 nucleotides agree with TRBD1. CDR1 is LNHDA, CDR2 SQIVND, per germline (reference sequence). V lost 5 bases, J lost 1 base, and 3 bases stayed unmatched. The CDR3 runs to 14 residues. The CDR3 is CASSLGQGTDTQYF. For the CDR3, the DNA is TGTGCCAGTAGTTTAGGACAGGGCACAGATACGCAGTATTTT. Complete variable domain (other parts from reference TRBV19 and TRBJ2-3): DGGITQSPKYLFRKEGQNVTLSCEQNLNHDAMYWYRQDPGQGLRLIYYSQIVNDFQKGDIAEGYSVSREKKESFPLTVTSAQKNPTAFYLCASSLGQGTDTQYFGPGTRLTVL.

The chain has TRBV12-5 and TRBJ2-4; 7 bases are shared with TRBD2. The CDR3 contains 13 residues. CDR1 LGHNT and CDR2 FRNRAP come from the germline V gene. The trim removed 7 bases at V and 4 bases at J, leaving 4 bases unmatched. This chain's CDR3 is CASAAGDKNIQYF. Written as DNA, the CDR3 is TGTGCTAGTGCCGCGGGAGATAAAAACATTCAGTACTTC.

The count of this clone is one. The chain is built from TRBV5-1 and TRBJ2-7; a possible D gene is TRBD1 (5 bases). The germline gives CDR1 SGHRS, CDR2 YFSETQ. The CDR3 consists of 13 residues. V was clipped by 0 bases and J by 1 base, with 5 bases between them. The CDR3, as DNA: TGCGCCAGCAGCTTGGGACAGTCCTACGAGCAGTACTTC. It specifies CASSLGQSYEQYF.

The chain uses TRBV4-2 and TRBJ2-7; tentatively, D is TRBD1 (6 bases). The V end lost 1 base, the J end lost 3 bases, and 16 bases lay between the germline ends. Germline V lookup: CDR1 LGHNA, CDR2 YNFKEQ. The length of the CDR3 is 16 residues. CDR3 sequence: CASSQAQGSAIYEQYF. The CDR3 coding sequence is TGTGCCAGCAGCCAAGCCCAGGGGTCGGCGATCTACGAGCAGTACTTC.

J is TRBJ2-7 and V is TRBV14, with TRBD2 matching 13 bases. The CDR3 has 19 residues. V lost 4 bases, J lost 6 bases, and 18 bases stayed unmatched. CDR1 and CDR2 (germline): SGHDN, FVKESK. The CDR3, as DNA: TGTGCCAGCAGCCCAACCGGGACTAGCGGGACCAGAGTTTTGGTCGAGCAGTACTTC. Translated: CASSPTGTSGTRVLVEQYF.

The chain couples TRBV5-1 to TRBJ2-7; no firm D call. The CDR3 runs to 14 residues. V dropped 2 bases and J dropped 3 bases, with 12 bases sitting between them. The germline V gene has CDR1 SGHRS and CDR2 YFSETQ. In DNA, the CDR3 is TGCGCCAGCAGCTTTCAGGCTAGGATCTACGAGCAGTACTTC. It yields the protein CASSFQARIYEQYF. The full variable domain, its missing parts supplied by reference TRBV5-1 and TRBJ2-7, is KAGVTQTPRYLIKTRGQQVTLSCSPISGHRSVSWYQQTPGQGLQFLFEYFSETQRNKGNFPGRFSGRQFSNSRSEMNVSTLELGDSALYLCASSFQARIYEQYFGPGTRLTVT.

The V gene is TRBV11-2, the J gene TRBJ2-7; perhaps D is TRBD1 or TRBD2 (5 bases each). V lost 5 bases to trimming and J lost 0 bases, with 14 bases between them. Germline values: CDR1 SGHAT, CDR2 FQNNGV. This CDR3 region has 15 residues. The DNA of the CDR3 is TGTGCCAGCAGCGCCCGGGACGGTGACTCCTACGAGCAGTACTTC. Protein sequence: CASSARDGDSYEQYF. The variable domain in full, with the rest retrieved from reference TRBV11-2 and TRBJ2-7, is EAGVAQSPRYKIIEKRQSVAFWCNPISGHATLYWYQQILGQGPKLLIQFQNNGVVDDSQLPKDRFSAERLKGVDSTLKIQPAKLEDSAVYLCASSARDGDSYEQYFGPGTRLTVT.

V gene TRBV27 combines with J gene TRBJ2-1; D gene ambiguous. CDR3 length: 16 residues. The V gene's germline CDR1 is MNHEY and CDR2 SMNVEV (reference sequence). V was trimmed by 3 bases and J by 0 bases, leaving 12 bases between them. CDR3 residues: CASSLATPVSYNEQFF. DNA of the CDR3: TGTGCCAGCAGTTTGGCGACTCCCGTCTCCTACAATGAGCAGTTCTTC.

Here the CDR3 DNA reads TGTGCCACCAGTAAAGATTTTGGTTCGAATGAAAAACTGTTTTTT. This sequence encodes CATSKDFGSNEKLFF. The chain links TRBV15 to TRBJ1-4; D remains unclear. The CDR3 totals 15 residues. Trimming pared 6 bases from V and 5 bases from J, leaving 16 bases between. From germline, CDR1 is LNHNV and CDR2 YYDKDF (reference sequence).